A single sample is the source of the 15 T cell receptor beta chains below, sequenced in a study of low-dose radiotherapy and immunotherapy resistance in tumors. Time point reported: before trial treatment. Primers used for first-strand cDNA, a TRAV- and TRBV-specific set, covered both alpha and beta chains. TCR amplification ran approximately 20 PCR cycles using constant-region and V-primer adapter primers. Each CDR3 protein gets one entry after TCRdb re-called the reads with MiXCR. This table has 100,000 or so distinct CDR3 sequences, 9.4% appearing once. The source was PBMCs, collected before treatment. The receptor set was obtained from a male donor with prostate cancer.

This clonotype was recorded many times. This rearrangement joins TRBV29-1 to TRBJ2-7; D is unresolved. Trimming removed 4 bases from V and 3 bases from J, with 10 bases in between. The CDR3 contains 12 residues. Germline CDR1 is SQVTM and CDR2 is ANQGSEA. CDR3 residues: CSVGWSNYEQYF. For the CDR3, the DNA is TGCAGCGTTGGGTGGAGCAACTACGAGCAGTACTTC.

Many counts were recorded for this clonotype. The V call is TRBV4-1, the J call TRBJ2-7; the match to TRBD2 covers 13 bases. V trimming: 0 bases; J trimming: 6 bases; junction bases outside the gene matches: 11. The CDR3 is made up of 18 amino acids. Germline loops: CDR1 MGHRA, CDR2 YSYEKL. CDR3 loop: CASSQDPPGTSGISEQYF. The CDR3, as DNA: TGCGCCAGCAGCCAAGATCCACCCGGGACTAGCGGGATTTCCGAGCAGTACTTC.

This clonotype was counted ten times or more. The chain joins TRBV7-2 to TRBJ2-6, with a weak D call TRBD1 (6 bases). Deletions cut 1 base from V and 2 bases from J, with 12 bases between. The CDR3 spans 17 residues. Germline CDR1 SGHTA, CDR2 FQGNSA. The CDR3 region is CASSLVGATTGANVLTF. As DNA, the CDR3 is TGTGCCAGCAGCTTAGTGGGGGCTACCACTGGGGCCAACGTCCTGACTTTC.

In its sample, this clonotype was seen many times. The gene calls are TRBV27 and TRBJ1-2, with D possibly matching TRBD1 (5 bases). Germline CDR1 MNHEY, CDR2 SMNVEV (reference sequence). The CDR3 has 13 amino acids. Trimming removed 5 bases from V and 1 base from J, with 8 bases in between. The CDR3: CASSRDSNYGYTF. CDR3 nucleotides: TGTGCCAGCAGTCGTGACAGTAACTATGGCTACACCTTC.

This rearrangement joins TRBV2 to TRBJ2-1; the D gene is possibly TRBD2 (6 bases). This CDR3 contains 15 residues. The germline gives CDR1 SNHLY, CDR2 FYNNEI. Trimming left V 5 bases short and J 1 base short, with 12 bases between. For the CDR3, the DNA is TGTGCCAGCAGTCCCGTCAGCGGGTCCTACAATGAGCAGTTCTTC. Translating it yields CASSPVSGSYNEQFF.

This clonotype has a count of ten or more. The J gene is TRBJ2-1, the V gene TRBV20-1; 7 bases fit TRBD2. The CDR3 has 16 residues. The V and J ends lost 0 bases and 8 bases, in that order; junction bases with no gene match: 13. Germline-derived CDR1 and CDR2 are DFQATT and SNEGSKA (reference sequence). The CDR3 DNA reads as TGCAGTGCTAGAGATCCGGGGCTAGCGGTGAGAGATGAGCAGTTCTTC. Translating it yields CSARDPGLAVRDEQFF.

This clonotype was picked up many times. This chain uses TRBV5-4 with TRBJ2-1; 8 bases are a match to TRBD1. Trimming removed 1 base from V and 3 bases from J; junction bases left unmatched: 6. The CDR3 is 16 amino acids. Looked up from germline, CDR1 is SGHNT and CDR2 is YYREEE (reference sequence). CDR3: CASSLSFGQGYNEQFF. The CDR3 nucleotides read TGTGCCAGCAGCTTGAGTTTCGGACAGGGCTACAATGAGCAGTTCTTC.

This clonotype was observed many times. The chain is built from TRBV7-2 and TRBJ1-2; D may be TRBD1 (6 bases). The V end lost 5 bases, the J end lost 8 bases, and 18 bases lay between the germline ends. The germline V gene encodes CDR1 SGHTA and CDR2 FQGNSA. The CDR3 totals 14 residues. CDR3 sequence (DNA): TGTGCCAGCAGCCTAAAGGAACAGGGTACAGGCTACACCTTC. As protein: CASSLKEQGTGYTF.

In this sample, this clonotype turned up many times. This chain links TRBV28 with TRBJ2-2; a possible D gene is TRBD1 (9 bases). The germline V gene has CDR1 MDHEN and CDR2 SYDVKM. The CDR3 contains 13 residues. Trimming pared 9 bases from V and 7 bases from J, leaving 15 bases between. For the CDR3, the DNA is TGTGCCAGTAGCGGGACAGGGTTCGGGGAGCTGTTTTTT. This gives the protein CASSGTGFGELFF. Full variable domain (remainder filled in from reference TRBV28 and TRBJ2-2): DVKVTQSSRYLVKRTGEKVFLECVQDMDHENMFWYRQDPGLGLRLIYFSYDVKMKEKGDIPEGYSVSREKKERFSLILESASTNQTSMYLCASSGTGFGELFFGEGSRLTVL.

This clonotype was counted ten times or more. This rearrangement joins TRBV19 to TRBJ2-5, with D perhaps TRBD1 or TRBD2 (6 bases each). V lost 4 bases and J lost 5, with 23 bases in between. The germline V gene has CDR1 LNHDA and CDR2 SQIVND (reference sequence). The CDR3 extends over 17 amino acids. The CDR3 DNA reads TGTGCCAGTAGTAAGATACTCGGGGGCCGGGGAACGGAGACCCAGTACTTC. Translation: CASSKILGGRGTETQYF. Supplemented by reference TRBV19 and TRBJ2-5, the full variable domain reads DGGITQSPKYLFRKEGQNVTLSCEQNLNHDAMYWYRQDPGQGLRLIYYSQIVNDFQKGDIAEGYSVSREKKESFPLTVTSAQKNPTAFYLCASSKILGGRGTETQYFGPGTRLLVL.

This clonotype was detected many times. The chain carries TRBV28 and TRBJ2-1; possible D gene TRBD1, 6 bases. Germline CDR1 reads MDHEN; CDR2 reads SYDVKM. The V gene lost 5 bases and the J gene lost 9 bases, with 17 bases spanning the gap. CDR3 length: 14 residues. CDR3 region: CASSLTSGTTEQFF. CDR3 DNA: TGTGCCAGCAGTCTAACCTCCGGGACAACTGAGCAGTTCTTC.

This clonotype was observed a few times. This likely reflects a read error, since a far larger clone is one base away. This chain connects TRBV5-5 to TRBJ2-7, with 11 bases aligning to TRBD2. Germline V lookup: CDR1 SGHKS, CDR2 YYEKEE (reference sequence). The CDR3 length is 15 residues. Trimming took 6 bases from V and 7 from J; bases not matched to a gene: 12. The CDR3 sequence is CASNPGLAEYNEQYF. CDR3 coding DNA: TGTGCCAGCAACCCGGGACTAGCGGAGTACAATGAGCAGTACTTC. Full variable domain (outside the CDR3, taken from reference TRBV5-5 and TRBJ2-7): DAGVTQSPTHLIKTRGQQVTLRCSPISGHKSVSWYQQVLGQGPQFIFQYYEKEERGRGNFPDRFSARQFPNYSSELNVNALLLGDSALYLCASNPGLAEYNEQYFGPGTRLTVT.

This clonotype showed up just a few times. J is TRBJ1-6 and V is TRBV27; D may be TRBD1 (6 bases). There are 14 residues in the CDR3. CDR1 and CDR2 (germline): MNHEY, SMNVEV (reference sequence). The V end lost 8 bases, the J end lost 4 bases, and 12 bases lay between the germline ends. CDR3 loop: CASRRTAYNSPLHF. Written as DNA, the CDR3 is TGTGCCAGCCGACGGACAGCGTATAATTCACCCCTCCACTTT.

This clonotype has ten or more counts. The chain combines TRBV27 with TRBJ2-2; D gene unclear. V was clipped by 2 bases and J by 3 bases, with 10 bases between them. The CDR3 length is 15 residues. Germline V gene sequence: CDR1 MNHEY, CDR2 SMNVEV (reference sequence). DNA of the CDR3: TGTGCCAGCAGTTTACTAAACCCTCACACCGGGGAGCTGTTTTTT. Its protein is CASSLLNPHTGELFF.

This clonotype was seen a few times. The chain is built from TRBV9 and TRBJ2-1; 11 bases map to TRBD2. Unmatched junction bases numbered 4, after V lost 1 base and J lost 7 bases. Germline V gives CDR1 SGDLS, CDR2 YYNGEE. The length of the CDR3 is 15 residues. Here the CDR3 reads CASSVTSGSSNEQFF. CDR3 DNA: TGTGCCAGCAGCGTAACTAGCGGGAGCTCAAATGAGCAGTTCTTC.